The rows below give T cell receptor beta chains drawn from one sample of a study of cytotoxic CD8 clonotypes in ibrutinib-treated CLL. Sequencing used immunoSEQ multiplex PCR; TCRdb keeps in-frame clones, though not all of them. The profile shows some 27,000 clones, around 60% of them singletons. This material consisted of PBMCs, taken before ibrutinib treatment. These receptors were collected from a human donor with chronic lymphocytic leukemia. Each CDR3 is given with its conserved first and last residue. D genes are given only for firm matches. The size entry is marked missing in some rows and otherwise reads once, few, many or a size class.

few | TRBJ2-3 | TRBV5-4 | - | CASSLGEHGTDTQYF | TGTGCCAGCAGCTTGGGGGAGCATGGCACAGATACGCAGTATTTT
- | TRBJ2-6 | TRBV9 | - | CASSAFSTGGHSGANVLTF | TGTGCCAGCAGCGCATTTTCCACCGGGGGCCACTCTGGGGCCAACGTCCTGACTTTC
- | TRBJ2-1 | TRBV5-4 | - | CASSLGGPSNEQFF | TGTGCCAGCAGCTTGGGGGGCCCGAGCAATGAGCAGTTCTTC
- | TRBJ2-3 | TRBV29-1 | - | CSVVGGGTDTQYF | TGCAGCGTTGTGGGGGGAGGCACAGATACGCAGTATTTT
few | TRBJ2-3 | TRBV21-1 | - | CASSGESTVDSTDTQYF | TGTGCCAGCAGTGGGGAGTCCACCGTCGATAGCACAGATACGCAGTATTTT
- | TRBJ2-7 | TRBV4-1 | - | CASSQDSYEQYF | TGCGCCAGCAGCCAAGACAGTTACGAGCAGTACTTC
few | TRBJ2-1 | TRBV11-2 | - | CASSFRPNPNEQFF | TGTGCCAGCAGCTTCAGACCCAACCCCAATGAGCAGTTCTTC
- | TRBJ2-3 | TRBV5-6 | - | CASSLFRSSADTQYF | TGTGCCAGCAGCTTGTTCCGCAGTTCGGCAGATACGCAGTATTTT
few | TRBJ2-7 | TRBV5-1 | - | CASSSKTRMDSSYEQYF | TGCGCCAGCAGCTCTAAAACTCGAATGGACAGCTCCTACGAGCAGTACTTC
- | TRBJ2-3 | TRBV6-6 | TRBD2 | CASSYSTSGVTDTQYF | TGTGCCAGCAGTTACTCGACTAGCGGGGTCACAGATACGCAGTATTTT
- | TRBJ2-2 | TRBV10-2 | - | CASSFAGHENTGELFF | TGCGCCAGCAGCTTTGCGGGACATGAGAACACCGGGGAGCTGTTTTTT
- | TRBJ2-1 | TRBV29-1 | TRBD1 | CSVGDRTSSYNEQFF | TGCAGCGTGGGGGACAGGACCAGCTCCTACAATGAGCAGTTCTTC
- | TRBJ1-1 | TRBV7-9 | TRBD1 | CASSLRQGPNTEAFF | TGTGCCAGCAGCCTACGACAGGGGCCTAACACTGAAGCTTTCTTT
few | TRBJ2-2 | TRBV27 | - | CASSSYKRSFLTGELFF | TGTGCCAGCAGTTCCTACAAGCGGTCCTTCCTAACCGGGGAGCTGTTTTTT
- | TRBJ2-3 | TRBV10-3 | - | CAITDGDTQYF | TGTGCCATCACGGACGGAGATACGCAGTATTTT
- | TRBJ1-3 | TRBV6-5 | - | CASSYPRAGNTIYF | TGTGCCAGCAGTTACCCGAGGGCTGGAAACACCATATATTTT
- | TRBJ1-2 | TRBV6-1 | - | CASSETGRNYGYTF | TGTGCCAGCAGCGAAACCGGGAGGAACTATGGCTACACCTTC
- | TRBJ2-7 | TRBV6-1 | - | CASSVWPASSYEQYF | TGTGCCAGCAGTGTATGGCCCGCGAGCTCCTACGAGCAGTACTTC
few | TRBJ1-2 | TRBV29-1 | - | CSVVRDYGYTF | TGCAGCGTTGTCAGGGACTATGGCTACACCTTC
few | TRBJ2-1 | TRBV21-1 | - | CASSRPGQRYNEQFF | TGTGCCAGCAGCAGGCCGGGACAGCGCTACAATGAGCAGTTCTTC
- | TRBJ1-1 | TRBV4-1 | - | CASSPAGGARTEAFF | TGCGCCAGCAGCCCGGCGGGGGGGGCGAGGACTGAAGCTTTCTTT
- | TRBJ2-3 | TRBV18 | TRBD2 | CASSPLAGGPTDTQYF | TGTGCCAGCTCACCCTTAGCGGGAGGGCCGACAGATACGCAGTATTTT
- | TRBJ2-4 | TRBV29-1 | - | CSVVGDINIQYF | TGCAGCGTTGTGGGGGACATTAACATTCAGTACTTC
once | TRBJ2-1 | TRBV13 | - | CASSLGHSRNEQFF | TGTGCCAGCAGCTTGGGACATTCTCGGAATGAGCAGTTCTTC
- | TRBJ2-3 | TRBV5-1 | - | CASNLLGNTDTQYF | TGCGCCAGCAATCTACTCGGGAACACAGATACGCAGTATTTT